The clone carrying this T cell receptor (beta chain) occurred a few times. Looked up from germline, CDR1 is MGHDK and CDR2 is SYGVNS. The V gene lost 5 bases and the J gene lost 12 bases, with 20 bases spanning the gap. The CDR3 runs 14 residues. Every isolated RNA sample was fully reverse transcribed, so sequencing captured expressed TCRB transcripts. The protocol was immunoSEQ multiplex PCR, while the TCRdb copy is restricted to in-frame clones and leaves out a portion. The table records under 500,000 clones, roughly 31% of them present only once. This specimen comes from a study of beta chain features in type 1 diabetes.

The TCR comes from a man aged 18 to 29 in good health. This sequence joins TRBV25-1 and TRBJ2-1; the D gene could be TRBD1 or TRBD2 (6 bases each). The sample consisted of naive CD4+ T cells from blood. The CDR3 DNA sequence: TGTGCCAGCAGTATCACCGGACAGACTAGTCGGCAGTTCTTC. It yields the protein CASSITGQTSRQFF.